These T cell receptor beta chains were read from a single sample in a study of shared clonotypes between healthy human individuals. The repertoire was sequenced with immunoSEQ multiplex PCR; TCRdb's copy has only in-frame clones and lacks some. The data hold 760,000 or so clones, with roughly 96% observed a single time. The sample comprised naive CD8+ T cells sorted from blood. These receptors all stem from a young man in good health. The CDR3 runs from the conserved cysteine through the conserved F or W. The D gene is left open where the match is weak. Clone size is shown for a subset of rows, as once, few, many or a class of expanded clone.

d_gene,abundance,j_gene,v_gene,CDR3nt,CDR3aa
TRBD1,.,TRBJ2-7,TRBV23-1,TGCGCCAGCAGTCGAAACACAGGGGGCCCCTACGAGCAGTACTTC,CASSRNTGGPYEQYF
.,.,TRBJ2-7,TRBV27,TGTGCCAGCAGTTTCGGTGGTGGCTGGAACGAGCAGTACTTC,CASSFGGGWNEQYF
.,.,TRBJ2-6,TRBV30,TGTGCCTGGAGTGTAATGGGATATGGGGCCAACGTCCTGACTTTC,CAWSVMGYGANVLTF
.,.,TRBJ1-5,TRBV19,TGTGCCAGTCTCGAACGATGGGACACCATCAATCAGCCCCAGCATTTT,CASLERWDTINQPQHF
TRBD2,.,TRBJ2-7,TRBV29-1,TGCAGCGTTGAAGTTGTGGGGGGGGTCTACGAGCAGTACTTC,CSVEVVGGVYEQYF
TRBD2,.,TRBJ2-3,TRBV7-9,TGTGCCAGCAGCCCCCCGGCGGCTAGCGGGAGCGATACGCAGTATTTT,CASSPPAASGSDTQYF
.,.,TRBJ2-7,TRBV6-5,TGTGCCAGCAGTCAGCACTACGAGCAGTACTTC,CASSQHYEQYF
TRBD1,.,TRBJ2-7,TRBV7-9,TGTGCCAGCAGCTTATTGGACAGGGGCTCCTACGAGCAGTACTTC,CASSLLDRGSYEQYF
.,.,TRBJ2-7,TRBV7-2,TGTGCCAGCAGCTTACGTCCTAGCATATACGAGCAGTACTTC,CASSLRPSIYEQYF
TRBD2,.,TRBJ2-7,TRBV5-1,TGCGCCAGCAGCTTGGAAACTAGCGGGCTTTCCTACGAGCAGTACTTC,CASSLETSGLSYEQYF
.,once,TRBJ1-4,TRBV14,TGTGCCAGCAGTACGGGGACGGTGATGGAAAAACTGTTTTTT,CASSTGTVMEKLFF
.,once,TRBJ2-5,TRBV7-9,TGTGCCAGCAGCTTAGATATAGCAGGGGAAGAGACCCAGTACTTC,CASSLDIAGEETQYF
TRBD1,.,TRBJ2-7,TRBV6-5,TGTGCCAGCAGTGCGGGACAGGCTGTTGAGCAGTACTTC,CASSAGQAVEQYF
.,.,TRBJ2-7,TRBV13,TGTGCCAGCAGCTTTAGTGGATTCGGACACTACGAGCAGTACTTC,CASSFSGFGHYEQYF
.,.,TRBJ2-2,TRBV12-5,TGTGCTAGTGGTTTGGACAGGACCGGGGAGCTGTTTTTT,CASGLDRTGELFF
.,.,TRBJ2-7,TRBV5-4,TGTGCCAGCAGCTTAGCGGATAGCTCCTACGAGCAGTACTTC,CASSLADSSYEQYF
.,.,TRBJ2-1,TRBV2,TGTGGAAAAAGGGCCTATGGAGGTGAGCAGTTCTTC,CGKRAYGGEQFF
.,.,TRBJ2-7,TRBV27,TGTGCCAGCAGTAACATAGGGGAGATTTACTACGAGCAGTACTTC,CASSNIGEIYYEQYF
.,.,TRBJ1-2,TRBV28,TGTGCCAGCAGTCTGCAGACAGACCTCTATGGCTACACCTTC,CASSLQTDLYGYTF
.,.,TRBJ2-2,TRBV6-5,TGTGCCAGCGATCGGCACGCGAACACCGGGGAGCTGTTTTTT,CASDRHANTGELFF
TRBD1,.,TRBJ2-4,TRBV7-9,TGTGCCAGCAGCTCGGGACAGGGGGCCAAAAACATTCAGTACTTC,CASSSGQGAKNIQYF
TRBD1,once,TRBJ2-1,TRBV15,TGTGCCACCAGCAGAGAAGACAGGGGAAATGAGCAGTTCTTC,CATSREDRGNEQFF
TRBD1,.,TRBJ2-2,TRBV7-6,TGTGCCAGCAGCTTAGAGCAGGGGGCCGGGGAGCTGTTTTTT,CASSLEQGAGELFF
TRBD1,.,TRBJ2-1,TRBV7-9,TGTGCCAGCAGCCCTACGGACAGGATAAAACCCTCCTACAATGAGCAGTTCTTC,CASSPTDRIKPSYNEQFF
TRBD2,.,TRBJ2-1,TRBV9,TGTGCCAGCAGCTCAAGGGGACTAGATGCCTACAATGAGCAGTTCTTC,CASSSRGLDAYNEQFF
.,.,TRBJ2-3,TRBV7-9,TGTGCCAGCAGCCCCCCGGGTACAGATACGCAGTATTTT,CASSPPGTDTQYF
TRBD1,.,TRBJ2-1,TRBV15,TGTGCCACCAGCACCGACAGGGTGTCCTACAATGAGCAGTTCTTC,CATSTDRVSYNEQFF
TRBD2,once,TRBJ2-2,TRBV6-6,TGTGCCAGCAGCCTTCCGACTAGCGGGAGTTCCGGGGAGCTGTTTTTT,CASSLPTSGSSGELFF
.,.,TRBJ2-3,TRBV27,TGTGCCAGCAGTTTTTTGGATACGCAGTATTTT,CASSFLDTQYF
TRBD1,.,TRBJ2-7,TRBV11-2,TGTGCCAGCAGCATTCAGGGGGCGCACAACGAGCAGTACTTC,CASSIQGAHNEQYF